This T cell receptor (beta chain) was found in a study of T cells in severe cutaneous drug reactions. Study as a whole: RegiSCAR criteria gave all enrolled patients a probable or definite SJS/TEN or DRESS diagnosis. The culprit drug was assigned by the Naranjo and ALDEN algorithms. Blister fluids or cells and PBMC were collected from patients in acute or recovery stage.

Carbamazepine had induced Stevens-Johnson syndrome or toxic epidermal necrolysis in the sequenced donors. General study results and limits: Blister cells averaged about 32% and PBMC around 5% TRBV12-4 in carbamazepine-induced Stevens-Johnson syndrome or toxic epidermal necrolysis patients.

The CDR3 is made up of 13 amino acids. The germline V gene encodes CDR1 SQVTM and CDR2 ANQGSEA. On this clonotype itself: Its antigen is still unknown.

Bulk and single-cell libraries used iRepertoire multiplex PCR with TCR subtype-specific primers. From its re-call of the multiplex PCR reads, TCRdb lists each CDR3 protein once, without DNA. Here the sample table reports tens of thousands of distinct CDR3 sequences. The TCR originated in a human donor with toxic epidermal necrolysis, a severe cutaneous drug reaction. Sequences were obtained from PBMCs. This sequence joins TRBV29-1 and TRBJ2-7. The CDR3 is CSVGPESSYEQYF.